This T cell receptor (beta chain) was observed in a study of T cell clonality in common variable immunodeficiency. From germline, CDR1 is LNHDA and CDR2 SQIVND (reference sequence). CDR3 length: 14 residues. This clone was seen only a few times. The read finishes 3 residues shy of the CDR3 end, and the germline J gene is used to complete it. Produced via immunoSEQ multiplex PCR; TCRdb's table is partial and in-frame only. This sample carries some 43,000 clones, none of them present only once. This chain joins TRBV19 and TRBJ1-2, with TRBD1 identical over 7 bases. The sequencing sample was made of peripheral blood mononuclear cells. The sequence came from a person aged 18-69 years in good health. Here the CDR3 reads CASSGQVSSYDYTF. The part of the CDR3 DNA that was read is TGTGCCAGTAGCGGACAGGTCAGCTCCTACGAC.